The 19 T cell receptor beta chains below were found in one sample sequenced in a study of radiation and T cells in renal cell carcinoma. This sample's time point: blood 2 weeks post-SBRT. Regarding treatment: 15 Gy SBRT to primary tumor, nephrectomy 4 weeks later. Here immunoSEQ multiplex PCR was the method, and the copy in TCRdb shows in-frame clones only, minus some. The top ten hold 10% to 15% of the sample, which has about 150,000 clones, over 80% seen once. The specimen comprised blood, sampled from a patient whose treatment included radiotherapy and nephrectomy. All receptors derive from a woman aged 45 to 65 with renal cell carcinoma.

V usage is TRBV18 and J usage is TRBJ1-2, with a tentative D call TRBD1 (6 bases). The ends were cut back, 1 base at V and 6 bases at J, with 12 bases in the middle. The CDR3 is 14 amino acids. From germline, CDR1 is KGHSH and CDR2 LQKENI. CDR3 sequence reads: CASSPQTEGDGYTF. CDR3 DNA sequence: TGTGCCAGCTCACCACAGACCGAGGGGGATGGCTACACCTTC.

This clone has only one observation. The chain recombines TRBV28 with TRBJ2-5; tentatively, D is TRBD1 (6 bases). Germline V gives CDR1 MDHEN, CDR2 SYDVKM. The V gene lost 3 bases and the J gene lost 2 bases, with 10 bases spanning the gap. CDR3 length: 14 amino acids. The CDR3 nucleotides read TGTGCCAGCAGTTTCCGCAGGGGACAAGAGACCCAGTACTTC. This codes for CASSFRRGQETQYF.

The rearrangement joins TRBV11-2 to TRBJ2-1; D not certain. CDR1 is SGHAT, CDR2 FQNNGV, per germline. Trimming stripped 0 bases from V and 9 bases from J, with 9 bases between. The CDR3 sequence is 13 residues long. The CDR3 region is CASSLDRVPEQFF. The DNA for the CDR3 is TGTGCCAGCAGCTTAGACCGCGTCCCTGAGCAGTTCTTC. Full variable domain (outside the CDR3, taken from reference TRBV11-2 and TRBJ2-1): EAGVAQSPRYKIIEKRQSVAFWCNPISGHATLYWYQQILGQGPKLLIQFQNNGVVDDSQLPKDRFSAERLKGVDSTLKIQPAKLEDSAVYLCASSLDRVPEQFFGPGTRLTVL.

The chain links TRBV5-8 to TRBJ1-5; the D is unclear. Germline CDR1 reads SGHTS; CDR2 reads YDEGEE. This CDR3 is 13 amino acids long. V was shortened by 4 bases and J by 4 bases, with 9 bases between the two germline ends. In DNA, the CDR3 is TGTGCCAGCAGCCCCCGAATGAATCAGCCCCAGCATTTT. Translated, it gives CASSPRMNQPQHF. Combining the CDR3 with reference TRBV5-8 and TRBJ1-5 gives the whole variable domain EAGVTQSPTHLIKTRGQQATLRCSPISGHTSVYWYQQALGLGLQFLLWYDEGEERNRGNFPPRFSGRQFPNYSSELNVNALELEDSALYLCASSPRMNQPQHFGDGTRLSIL.

The chain couples TRBV4-1 to TRBJ2-5, with a possible D match to TRBD1 (5 bases). The CDR3 length is 15 residues. With 0 bases removed from V and 0 bases from J, the gap between germline ends came to 8 bases. Germline lookup yields CDR1 MGHRA and CDR2 YSYEKL. For the CDR3, the DNA is TGCGCCAGCAGCCAAGAAAAGGACAACCAAGAGACCCAGTACTTC. This codes for CASSQEKDNQETQYF.

V is TRBV7-2 and J is TRBJ1-1, with 8 bases identical to TRBD1. The germline V gene has CDR1 SGHTA and CDR2 FQGNSA. The J segment lost 3 bases and the V segment lost 1 base, leaving 4 bases of the junction unmatched. The CDR3 spans 15 residues. The CDR3 DNA sequence: TGTGCCAGCAGCTTAGTCAGGGGGCCGGACACTGAAGCTTTCTTT. Protein product: CASSLVRGPDTEAFF.

This clone has a single count. The chain has TRBV2 and TRBJ1-5; D possibly corresponds to TRBD1 (5 bases). The CDR3 loop spans 12 amino acids. The germline gives CDR1 SNHLY, CDR2 FYNNEI. Trimming left V 6 bases short and J 7 bases short, with 10 bases between. CDR3 bases: TGTGCCAGCAGCCCGACAGTACAGCCCCAGCATTTT. Translated: CASSPTVQPQHF.

This chain links TRBV7-9 with TRBJ2-7; 9 bases fit TRBD1. The germline V gene encodes CDR1 SEHNR and CDR2 FQNEAQ (reference sequence). The CDR3 extends over 15 amino acids. V lost 5 bases and J lost 2; bases outside the gene matches: 7. CDR3 loop: CASSTRTGEPYEQYF. CDR3 nucleotide sequence: TGTGCCAGCAGCACTAGGACAGGGGAACCCTACGAGCAGTACTTC.

In this sample, this clone turned up a few times. The chain uses TRBV6-1 and TRBJ2-7; no clear D gene. From germline, CDR1 is MNHNS and CDR2 SASEGT. Trimming pared 7 bases from V and 5 bases from J, leaving 18 bases between. The CDR3 contains 14 residues. The CDR3 nucleotides are TGTGCCAGCACCCCCTTAGGAAGGGTTCACGAGCAGTACTTC. Translated, it gives CASTPLGRVHEQYF.

The chain is built from TRBV7-9 and TRBJ2-7; possible D gene TRBD1, 5 bases. The V end lost 4 bases, the J end lost 2 bases, and 15 bases lay between the germline ends. The germline CDR1 and CDR2 sequences are SEHNR and FQNEAQ (reference sequence). The CDR3 runs to 15 residues. CDR3: CASSSLDSFPYEQYF. CDR3 bases: TGTGCCAGCAGCTCCCTAGACAGTTTTCCCTACGAGCAGTACTTC.

This clone was recorded a few times. CDR3 region: CASSFQGFTEAFF. CDR3 sequence (DNA): TGTGCCAGCAGCTTCCAGGGGTTCACTGAAGCTTTCTTT. The rearrangement links TRBV11-1 to TRBJ1-1; weak D call: TRBD1 (6 bases). Germline CDR1 SGHAT, CDR2 FQDESV (reference sequence). This CDR3 is built from 13 residues. Trimming shortened V by 3 bases and J by 4 bases, and 9 bases separated the two germline ends.

The chain is built from TRBV7-2 and TRBJ2-5; TRBD2 matches 10 bases. The CDR3 is made up of 16 amino acids. Germline values: CDR1 SGHTA, CDR2 FQGNSA. V was clipped by 5 bases and J by 4 bases; unmatched bases: 10. The DNA of the CDR3 is TGTGCCAGCAGCCTAGAGGTGGCTAGCGGGGGAGAGACCCAGTACTTC. It encodes CASSLEVASGGETQYF.

This clone came up once. The chain combines TRBV6-5 with TRBJ1-2; 9 bases agree with TRBD1. Germline CDR1 MNHEY, CDR2 SVGAGI. V shed 6 bases, J shed 3 bases, and the junction held 8 bases outside the gene matches. This CDR3 region has 15 residues. CDR3 amino acids: CASRAWTGVYYGYTF. The DNA for the CDR3 is TGTGCCAGCAGAGCCTGGACAGGGGTTTACTATGGCTACACCTTC.

The V and J genes are TRBV18 and TRBJ1-2, with D unresolved. Germline CDR1 is KGHSH and CDR2 is LQKENI. This CDR3 has 15 residues. The V and J ends lost 1 base and 8 bases respectively, with 17 bases between them. CDR3 sequence reads: CASSPRNNPAEGYTF. CDR3 sequence (DNA): TGTGCCAGCTCACCACGAAATAACCCGGCGGAAGGCTACACCTTC.

The chain uses TRBV2 and TRBJ2-7, with 11 bases matching TRBD1. Germline lookup yields CDR1 SNHLY and CDR2 FYNNEI. This CDR3 has 15 residues. V shed 4 bases and J 2 bases; nucleotides not matched to a gene: 4. The CDR3 here is CASSGPGQGAYEQYF. The DNA for the CDR3 is TGTGCCAGCAGTGGACCGGGACAGGGGGCCTACGAGCAGTACTTC.

The chain employs TRBV6-5 and TRBJ1-4; D may be TRBD1 (6 bases). The CDR3 sequence is 15 residues long. CDR1 is MNHEY and CDR2 is SVGAGI in the germline V gene. Trimming stripped 6 bases from V and 5 bases from J, with 16 bases between. The CDR3 protein is CASSSGTLKNEKLFF. The DNA for the CDR3 is TGTGCCAGCAGCAGCGGGACACTCAAAAATGAAAAACTGTTTTTT.

This clone was recorded once. This CDR3 is CASSLYGQGNNQPQHF. CDR3 nucleotide sequence: TGTGCCAGCAGCTTATATGGTCAGGGTAACAATCAGCCCCAGCATTTT. The genes are TRBV7-9 and TRBJ1-5, with D possibly being TRBD1 (5 bases). Germline CDR1 SEHNR, CDR2 FQNEAQ (reference sequence). V was clipped by 2 bases and J by 3 bases, with 14 bases between them. The CDR3 is 16 residues long.

The chain joins TRBV19 to TRBJ1-6; tentative D call: TRBD1 (5 bases). The CDR3 consists of 13 residues. Germline V gene lookup returns CDR1 LNHDA and CDR2 SQIVND (reference sequence). V lost 9 bases and J 7 bases, leaving 13 bases between the germline ends. The CDR3 protein is CASRVKGNSPLHF. CDR3 in DNA: TGTGCCAGCAGGGTGAAGGGAAATTCACCCCTCCACTTT.

The chain has TRBV6-1 and TRBJ1-4; D is perhaps TRBD1 (5 bases). Germline V gene sequence: CDR1 MNHNS, CDR2 SASEGT. The CDR3 contains 14 residues. V shed 6 bases and J shed 3 bases, with 11 bases lying between them. CDR3 protein: CASRPGRSNEKLFF. DNA of the CDR3: TGTGCCAGCAGACCGGGACGTTCTAATGAAAAACTGTTTTTT.